This TCR beta chain was recovered during a study of breast tumors, draining lymph nodes, adjacent tissues. Whole-study results and caveats: Tumor TCR diversity was below lymph nodes but above nontumor tissue. The data were judged consistent with most tumor T cells coming from lymph node and expanding in tumor. Tumor T cell lymph node origin was a supported hypothesis, not proven.

The CDR3 runs 16 residues. V trimming: 3 bases; J trimming: 0 bases; junction bases outside the gene matches: 3. Germline loops: CDR1 SGHVS, CDR2 FNYEAQ. This clonotype showed up just once. Its target is unknown. Breast cancer patients provided tissue from their axillary draining lymph nodes. TCRdb itself ran the multiplex PCR reads through MiXCR, one entry per CDR3 protein. The table shows tens of thousands of distinct CDR3 sequences, with over 25% occurring only once. The sequence came from a female donor with breast cancer. Some clones in this sample may be carry-over from other donors' samples. Material for sequencing was axillary lymph node tissue. This chain uses TRBV7-6 with TRBJ2-1; 9 bases are a match to TRBD1. For the CDR3, the DNA is TGTGCCAGCAGCTTTGACAGGGGGGGCTCCTACAATGAGCAGTTCTTC. Its protein is CASSFDRGGSYNEQFF. Supplemented by reference TRBV7-6 and TRBJ2-1, the full variable domain reads GAGVSQSPRYKVTKRGQDVALRCDPISGHVSLYWYRQALGQGPEFLTYFNYEAQQDKSGLPNDRFSAERPEGSISTLTIQRTEQRDSAMYRCASSFDRGGSYNEQFFGPGTRLTVL.